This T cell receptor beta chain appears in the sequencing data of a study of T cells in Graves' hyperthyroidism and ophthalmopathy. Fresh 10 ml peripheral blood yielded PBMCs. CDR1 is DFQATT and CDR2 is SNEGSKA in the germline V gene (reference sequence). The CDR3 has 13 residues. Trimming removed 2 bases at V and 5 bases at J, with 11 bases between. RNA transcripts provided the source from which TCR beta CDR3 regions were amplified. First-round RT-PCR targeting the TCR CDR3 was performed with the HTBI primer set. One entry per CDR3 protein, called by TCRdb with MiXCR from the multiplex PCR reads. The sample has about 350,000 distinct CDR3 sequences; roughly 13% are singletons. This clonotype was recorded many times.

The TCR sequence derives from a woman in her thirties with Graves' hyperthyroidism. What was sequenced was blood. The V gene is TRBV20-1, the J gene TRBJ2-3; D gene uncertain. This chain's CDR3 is CSARILARDTQYF. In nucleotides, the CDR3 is TGCAGTGCTAGAATACTGGCCAGAGATACGCAGTATTTT.